The clone carrying this TCR beta chain was recorded a few times. As yet, its antigen is unknown. The junction shows a germline mismatch at one end, possibly a read error. RNA transcripts were the template for amplifying TCR beta CDR3 regions. HTBI primers drove first-round RT-PCR of the TCR CDR3. TCRdb fed the multiplex PCR reads into MiXCR, producing one record per CDR3 protein. The sample records some 360,000 distinct CDR3 sequences, 15% to 20% being singletons. Germline CDR1 and CDR2: SGHRS and YFSETQ. CDR3 size: 13 residues. Patients were excluded because of uncontrolled infection, other autoimmune disease, pregnancy or lactation. Clinical symptoms, serum thyroxine and TRAb, thyroid ultrasound and orbital computed tomography were used for the diagnoses. Fresh peripheral blood, around 10 ml, yielded the PBMCs. This sample was included in a study of T cells in Graves' hyperthyroidism and ophthalmopathy. Whole-study findings and limits: The blood repertoire included most of the expanded thyroid clonotypes above 0.001.

The chain combines TRBV5-1 with TRBJ1-1; the D gene is possibly TRBD1 (5 bases). Sequenced: blood. This receptor was taken from a woman in her forties with Graves' ophthalmopathy. The CDR3 reads CASSLRSGTEASF. CDR3 bases: TGCGCCAGCAGCTTGAGATCTGGGACTGAAGCTTCCTTT.